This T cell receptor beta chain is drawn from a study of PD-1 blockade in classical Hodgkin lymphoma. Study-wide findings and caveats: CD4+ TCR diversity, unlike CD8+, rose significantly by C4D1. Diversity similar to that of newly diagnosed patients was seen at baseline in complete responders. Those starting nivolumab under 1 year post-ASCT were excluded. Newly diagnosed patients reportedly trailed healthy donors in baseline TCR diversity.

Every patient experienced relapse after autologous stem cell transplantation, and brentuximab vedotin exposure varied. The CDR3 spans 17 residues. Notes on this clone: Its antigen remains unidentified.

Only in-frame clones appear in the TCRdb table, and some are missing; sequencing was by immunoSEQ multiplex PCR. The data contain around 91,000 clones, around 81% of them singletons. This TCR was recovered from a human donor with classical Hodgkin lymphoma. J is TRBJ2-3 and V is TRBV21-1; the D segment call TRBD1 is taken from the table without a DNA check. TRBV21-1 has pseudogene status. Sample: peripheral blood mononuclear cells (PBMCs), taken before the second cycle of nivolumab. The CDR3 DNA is TGTGCCAGCGGTTTTTGGGGGACACACACTAGCACAGATACGCAGTATTTT. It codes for CASGFWGTHTSTDTQYF.